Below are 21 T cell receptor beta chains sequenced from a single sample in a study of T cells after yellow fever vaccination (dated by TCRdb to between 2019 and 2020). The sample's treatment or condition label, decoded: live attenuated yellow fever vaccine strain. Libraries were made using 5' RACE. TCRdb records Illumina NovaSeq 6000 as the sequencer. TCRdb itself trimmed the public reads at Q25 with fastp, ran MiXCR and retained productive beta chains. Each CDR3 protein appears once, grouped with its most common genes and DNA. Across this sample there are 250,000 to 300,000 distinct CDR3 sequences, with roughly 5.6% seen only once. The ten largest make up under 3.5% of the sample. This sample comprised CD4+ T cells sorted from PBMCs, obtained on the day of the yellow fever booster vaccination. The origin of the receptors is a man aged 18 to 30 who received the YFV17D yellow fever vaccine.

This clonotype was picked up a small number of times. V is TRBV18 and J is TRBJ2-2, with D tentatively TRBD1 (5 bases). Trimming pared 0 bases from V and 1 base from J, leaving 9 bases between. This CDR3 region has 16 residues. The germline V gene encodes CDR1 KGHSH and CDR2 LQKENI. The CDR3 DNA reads TGTGCCAGCTCACCACCCTCCCAGGGGAACACCGGGGAGCTGTTTTTT. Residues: CASSPPSQGNTGELFF.

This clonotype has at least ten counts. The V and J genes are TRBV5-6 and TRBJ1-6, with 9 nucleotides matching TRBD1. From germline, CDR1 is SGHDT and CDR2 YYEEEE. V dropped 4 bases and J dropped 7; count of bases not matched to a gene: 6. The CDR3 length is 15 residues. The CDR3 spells CASSHGDRENSPLHF. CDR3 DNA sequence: TGTGCCAGCAGCCATGGGGACAGGGAAAATTCACCCCTCCACTTT.

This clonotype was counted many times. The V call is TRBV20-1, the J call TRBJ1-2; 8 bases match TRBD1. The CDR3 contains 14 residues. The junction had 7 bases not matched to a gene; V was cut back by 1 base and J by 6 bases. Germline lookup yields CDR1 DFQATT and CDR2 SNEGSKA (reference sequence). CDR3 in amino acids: CSARAEDRDDGYTF. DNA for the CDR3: TGCAGTGCTAGAGCCGAGGACAGGGACGATGGCTACACCTTC.

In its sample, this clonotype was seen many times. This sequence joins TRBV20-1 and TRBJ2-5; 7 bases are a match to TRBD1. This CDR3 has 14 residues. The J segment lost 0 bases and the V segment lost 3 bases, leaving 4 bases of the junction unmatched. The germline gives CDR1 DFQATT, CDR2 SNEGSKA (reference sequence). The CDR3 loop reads CSARPGTDQETQYF. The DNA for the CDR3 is TGCAGTGCTAGGCCCGGGACAGACCAAGAGACCCAGTACTTC.

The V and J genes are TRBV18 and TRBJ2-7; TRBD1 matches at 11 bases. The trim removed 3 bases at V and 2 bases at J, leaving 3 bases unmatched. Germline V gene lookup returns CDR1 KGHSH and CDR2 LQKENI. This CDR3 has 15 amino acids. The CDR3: CASSPGQGETYEQYF. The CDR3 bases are TGTGCCAGCTCACCGGGACAGGGGGAAACCTACGAGCAGTACTTC.

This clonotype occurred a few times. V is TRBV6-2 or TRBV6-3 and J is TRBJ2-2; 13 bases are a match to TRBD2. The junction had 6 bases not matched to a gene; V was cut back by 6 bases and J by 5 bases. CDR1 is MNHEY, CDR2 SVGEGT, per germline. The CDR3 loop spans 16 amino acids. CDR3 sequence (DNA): TGTGCCAGCAGATCACTAGCGGGGGGGCGTACCGGGGAGCTGTTTTTT. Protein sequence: CASRSLAGGRTGELFF.

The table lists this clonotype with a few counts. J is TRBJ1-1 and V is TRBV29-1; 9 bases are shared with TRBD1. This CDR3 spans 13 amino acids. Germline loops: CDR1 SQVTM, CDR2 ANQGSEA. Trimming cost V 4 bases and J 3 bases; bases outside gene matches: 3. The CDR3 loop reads CSVADRGDTEAFF. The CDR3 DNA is TGCAGCGTTGCTGACAGGGGGGACACTGAAGCTTTCTTT. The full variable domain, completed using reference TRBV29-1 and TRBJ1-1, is SAVISQKPSRDICQRGTSLTIQCQVDSQVTMMFWYRQQPGQSLTLIATANQGSEATYESGFVIDKFPISRPNLTFSTLTVSNMSPEDSSIYLCSVADRGDTEAFFGQGTRLTVV.

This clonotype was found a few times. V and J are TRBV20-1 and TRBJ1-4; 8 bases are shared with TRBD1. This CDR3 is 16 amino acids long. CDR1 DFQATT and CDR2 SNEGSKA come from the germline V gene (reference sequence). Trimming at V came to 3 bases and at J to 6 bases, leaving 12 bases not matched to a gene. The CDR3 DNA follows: TGCAGTGCTAGCCTTTCTTCGGGACAGGAATATGAAAAACTGTTTTTT. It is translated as CSASLSSGQEYEKLFF.

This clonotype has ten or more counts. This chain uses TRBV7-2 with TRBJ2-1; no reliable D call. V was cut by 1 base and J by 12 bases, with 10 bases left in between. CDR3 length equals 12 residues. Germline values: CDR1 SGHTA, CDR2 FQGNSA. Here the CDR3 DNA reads TGTGCCAGCAGCTTAGTGGGCAAGTGGCAGTTCTTC. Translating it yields CASSLVGKWQFF.

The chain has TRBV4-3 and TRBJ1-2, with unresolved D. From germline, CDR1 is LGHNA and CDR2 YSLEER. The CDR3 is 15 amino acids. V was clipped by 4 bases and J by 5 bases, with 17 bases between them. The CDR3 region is CASSRVLRVTYGYTF. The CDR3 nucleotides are TGCGCCAGCAGCCGAGTTTTACGGGTAACTTATGGCTACACCTTC.

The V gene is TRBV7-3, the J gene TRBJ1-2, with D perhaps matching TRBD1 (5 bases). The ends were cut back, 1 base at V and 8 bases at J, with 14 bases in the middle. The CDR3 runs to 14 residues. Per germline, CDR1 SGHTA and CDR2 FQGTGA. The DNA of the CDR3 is TGTGCCAGCAGCTTAAATCTGGGAGGGGACGGCTACACCTTC. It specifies CASSLNLGGDGYTF.

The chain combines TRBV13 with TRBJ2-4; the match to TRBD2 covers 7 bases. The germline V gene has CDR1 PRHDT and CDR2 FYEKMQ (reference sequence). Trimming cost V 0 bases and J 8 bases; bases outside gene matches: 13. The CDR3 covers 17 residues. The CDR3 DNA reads TGTGCCAGCAGCTTAGGGGACCTAGCGGAACCCAATTACATTCAGTACTTC. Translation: CASSLGDLAEPNYIQYF.

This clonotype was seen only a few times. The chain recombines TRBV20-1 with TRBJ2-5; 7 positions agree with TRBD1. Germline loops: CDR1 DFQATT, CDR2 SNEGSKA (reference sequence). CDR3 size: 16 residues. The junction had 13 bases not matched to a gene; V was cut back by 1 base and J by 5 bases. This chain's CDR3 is CSARVRGLQHRETQYF. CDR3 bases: TGCAGTGCTAGAGTTAGGGGGCTACAACACCGTGAGACCCAGTACTTC.

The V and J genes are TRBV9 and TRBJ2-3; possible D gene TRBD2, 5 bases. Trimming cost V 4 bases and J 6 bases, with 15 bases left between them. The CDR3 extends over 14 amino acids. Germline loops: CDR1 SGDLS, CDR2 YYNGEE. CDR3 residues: CASSLSGSPDTQYF. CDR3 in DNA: TGTGCCAGCAGCCTCAGCGGCAGCCCCGATACGCAGTATTTT.

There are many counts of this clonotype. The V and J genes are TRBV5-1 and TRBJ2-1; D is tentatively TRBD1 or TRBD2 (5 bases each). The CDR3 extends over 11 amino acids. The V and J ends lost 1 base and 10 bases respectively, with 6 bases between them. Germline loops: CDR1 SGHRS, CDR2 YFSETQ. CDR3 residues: CASSLWGEQFF. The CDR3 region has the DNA TGCGCCAGCAGCTTGTGGGGGGAGCAGTTCTTC.

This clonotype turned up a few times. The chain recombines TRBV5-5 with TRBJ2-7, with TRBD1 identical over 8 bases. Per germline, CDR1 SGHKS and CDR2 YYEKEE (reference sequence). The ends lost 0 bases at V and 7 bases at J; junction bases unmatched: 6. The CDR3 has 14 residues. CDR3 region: CASSLARQGTEQYF. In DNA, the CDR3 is TGTGCCAGCAGCTTGGCTAGACAGGGGACAGAGCAGTACTTC.

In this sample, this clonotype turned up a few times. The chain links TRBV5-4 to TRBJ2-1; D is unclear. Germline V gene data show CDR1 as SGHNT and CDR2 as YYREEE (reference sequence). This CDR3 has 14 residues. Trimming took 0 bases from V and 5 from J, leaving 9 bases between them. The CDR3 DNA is TGTGCCAGCAGCTTGGTGGACCAGGACAATGAGCAGTTCTTC. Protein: CASSLVDQDNEQFF.

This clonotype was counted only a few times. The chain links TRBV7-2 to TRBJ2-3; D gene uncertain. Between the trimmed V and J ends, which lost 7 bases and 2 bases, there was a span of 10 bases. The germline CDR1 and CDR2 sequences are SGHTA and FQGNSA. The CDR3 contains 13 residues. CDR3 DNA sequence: TGTGCCAGCACCACCCGGTACACAGATACGCAGTATTTT. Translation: CASTTRYTDTQYF.

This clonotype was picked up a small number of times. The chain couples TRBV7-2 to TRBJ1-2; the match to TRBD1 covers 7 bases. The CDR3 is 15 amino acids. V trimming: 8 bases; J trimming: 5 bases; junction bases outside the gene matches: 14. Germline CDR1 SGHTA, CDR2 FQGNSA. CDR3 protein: CASAPQGVLRYGYTF. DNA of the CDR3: TGTGCCAGCGCACCCCAGGGGGTTCTCCGATATGGCTACACCTTC.

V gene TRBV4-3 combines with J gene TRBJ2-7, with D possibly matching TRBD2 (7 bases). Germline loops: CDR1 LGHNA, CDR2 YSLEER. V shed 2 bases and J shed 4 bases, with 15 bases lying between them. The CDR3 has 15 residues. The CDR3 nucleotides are TGCGCCAGCAGCCAAATGGGGGGGCAAAATTACGAGCAGTACGTC. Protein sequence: CASSQMGGQNYEQYV.

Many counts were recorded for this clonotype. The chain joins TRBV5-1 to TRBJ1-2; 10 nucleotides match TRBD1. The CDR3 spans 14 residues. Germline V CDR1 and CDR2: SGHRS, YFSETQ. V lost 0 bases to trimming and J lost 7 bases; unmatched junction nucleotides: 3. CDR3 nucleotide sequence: TGCGCCAGCAGCTTGGCGACAGGGGGCGCTGGCTACACCTTC. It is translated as CASSLATGGAGYTF.